The TCR beta chain under discussion was sequenced for a study of response to subunit inactivated influenza vaccine. Study results and limitations: There was a suggestion from the authors that each seasonal influenza vaccination recruits few new T cells.

This clonotype was seen repeatedly, ten times or more. Its antigen is as yet unknown. TCRdb reprocessed the RT-PCR reads with MiXCR, giving one entry per CDR3 protein. The profile shows hundreds of thousands of distinct CDR3 sequences, around 8% of them singletons. The CDR3 is 12 residues long. V lost 3 bases, J lost 10 bases, and 10 bases lay in between. The germline V gene encodes CDR1 SGHRS and CDR2 YFSETQ. The origin of this receptor is a man between 45 and 75 years old who received an inactivated influenza vaccine. The chain couples TRBV5-1 to TRBJ1-4; D unresolved. This sample comprised PBMCs from blood, obtained less than 30 months after vaccination. CDR3 nucleotide sequence: TGCGCCAGCAGCTCTCCCGATCGAAAACTGTTTTTT. Its translation is CASSSPDRKLFF.